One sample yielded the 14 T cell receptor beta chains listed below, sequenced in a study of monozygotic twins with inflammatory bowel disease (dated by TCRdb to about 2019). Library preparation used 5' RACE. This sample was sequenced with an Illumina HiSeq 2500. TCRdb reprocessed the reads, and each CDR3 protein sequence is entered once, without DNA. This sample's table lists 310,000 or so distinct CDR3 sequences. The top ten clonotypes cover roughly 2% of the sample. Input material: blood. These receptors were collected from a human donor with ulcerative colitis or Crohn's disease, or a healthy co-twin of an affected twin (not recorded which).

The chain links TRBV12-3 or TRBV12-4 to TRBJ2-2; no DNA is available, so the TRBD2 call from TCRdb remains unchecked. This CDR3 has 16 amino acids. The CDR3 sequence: CASSQSGGSNTGELFF.

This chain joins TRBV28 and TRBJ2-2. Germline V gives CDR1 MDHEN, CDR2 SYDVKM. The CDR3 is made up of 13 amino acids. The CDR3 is CAGSTANTGELFF. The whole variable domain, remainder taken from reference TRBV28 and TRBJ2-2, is DVKVTQSSRYLVKRTGEKVFLECVQDMDHENMFWYRQDPGLGLRLIYFSYDVKMKEKGDIPEGYSVSREKKERFSLILESASTNQTSMYLCAGSTANTGELFFGEGSRLTVL.

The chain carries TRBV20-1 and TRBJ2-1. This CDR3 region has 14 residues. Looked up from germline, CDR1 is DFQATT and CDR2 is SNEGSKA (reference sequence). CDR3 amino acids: CSARATTPSNEQFF.

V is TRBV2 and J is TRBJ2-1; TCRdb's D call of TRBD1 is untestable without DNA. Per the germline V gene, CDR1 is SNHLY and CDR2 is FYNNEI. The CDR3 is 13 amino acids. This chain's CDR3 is CASSEQGSDEQFF.

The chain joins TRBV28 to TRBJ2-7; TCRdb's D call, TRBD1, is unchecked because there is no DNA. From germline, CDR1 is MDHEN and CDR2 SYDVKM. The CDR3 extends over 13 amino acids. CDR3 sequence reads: CASRLELPGEQYF.

The CDR3 loop is CASSLGTNEKLFF. The chain combines TRBV5-1 with TRBJ1-4. The CDR3 extends over 13 amino acids. Germline loops: CDR1 SGHRS, CDR2 YFSETQ.

CDR3 residues: CASSLGEGNQPQHF. The rearrangement uses TRBV5-1 and TRBJ1-5. CDR1 is SGHRS, CDR2 YFSETQ, per germline. There are 14 residues in the CDR3.

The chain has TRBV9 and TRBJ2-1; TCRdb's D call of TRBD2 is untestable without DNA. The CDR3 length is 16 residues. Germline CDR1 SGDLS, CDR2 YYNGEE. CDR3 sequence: CASSSALGNSYNEQFF.

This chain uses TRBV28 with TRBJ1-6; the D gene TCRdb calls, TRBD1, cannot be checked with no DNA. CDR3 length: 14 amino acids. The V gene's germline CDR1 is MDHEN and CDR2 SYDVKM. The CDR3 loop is CASRGPGGSSPLHF. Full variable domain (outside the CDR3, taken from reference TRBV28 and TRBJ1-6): DVKVTQSSRYLVKRTGEKVFLECVQDMDHENMFWYRQDPGLGLRLIYFSYDVKMKEKGDIPEGYSVSREKKERFSLILESASTNQTSMYLCASRGPGGSSPLHFGNGTRLTVT.

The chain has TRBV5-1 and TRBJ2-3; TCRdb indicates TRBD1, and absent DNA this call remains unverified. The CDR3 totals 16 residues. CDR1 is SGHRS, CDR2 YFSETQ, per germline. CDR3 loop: CASSSRTGGVTDTQYF.

The CDR3 loop is CASSQVARGSAYEQYF. The rearrangement links TRBV4-3 to TRBJ2-7; TCRdb outputs TRBD1, but without DNA this stays unchecked. CDR1 LGHNA and CDR2 YSLEER come from the germline V gene. The CDR3 totals 16 residues.

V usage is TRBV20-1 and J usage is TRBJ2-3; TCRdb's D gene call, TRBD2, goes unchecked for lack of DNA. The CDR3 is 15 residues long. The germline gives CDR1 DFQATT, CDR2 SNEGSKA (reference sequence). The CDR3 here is CSASRGLAGGDTQYF.

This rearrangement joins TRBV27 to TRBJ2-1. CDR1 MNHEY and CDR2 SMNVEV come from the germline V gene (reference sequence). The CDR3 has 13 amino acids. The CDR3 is CASSFQVYNEQFF.

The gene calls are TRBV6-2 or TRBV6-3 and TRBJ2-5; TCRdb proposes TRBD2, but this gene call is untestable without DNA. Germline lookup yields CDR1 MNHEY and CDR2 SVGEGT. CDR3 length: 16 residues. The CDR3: CASSPSGSPGEETQYF.